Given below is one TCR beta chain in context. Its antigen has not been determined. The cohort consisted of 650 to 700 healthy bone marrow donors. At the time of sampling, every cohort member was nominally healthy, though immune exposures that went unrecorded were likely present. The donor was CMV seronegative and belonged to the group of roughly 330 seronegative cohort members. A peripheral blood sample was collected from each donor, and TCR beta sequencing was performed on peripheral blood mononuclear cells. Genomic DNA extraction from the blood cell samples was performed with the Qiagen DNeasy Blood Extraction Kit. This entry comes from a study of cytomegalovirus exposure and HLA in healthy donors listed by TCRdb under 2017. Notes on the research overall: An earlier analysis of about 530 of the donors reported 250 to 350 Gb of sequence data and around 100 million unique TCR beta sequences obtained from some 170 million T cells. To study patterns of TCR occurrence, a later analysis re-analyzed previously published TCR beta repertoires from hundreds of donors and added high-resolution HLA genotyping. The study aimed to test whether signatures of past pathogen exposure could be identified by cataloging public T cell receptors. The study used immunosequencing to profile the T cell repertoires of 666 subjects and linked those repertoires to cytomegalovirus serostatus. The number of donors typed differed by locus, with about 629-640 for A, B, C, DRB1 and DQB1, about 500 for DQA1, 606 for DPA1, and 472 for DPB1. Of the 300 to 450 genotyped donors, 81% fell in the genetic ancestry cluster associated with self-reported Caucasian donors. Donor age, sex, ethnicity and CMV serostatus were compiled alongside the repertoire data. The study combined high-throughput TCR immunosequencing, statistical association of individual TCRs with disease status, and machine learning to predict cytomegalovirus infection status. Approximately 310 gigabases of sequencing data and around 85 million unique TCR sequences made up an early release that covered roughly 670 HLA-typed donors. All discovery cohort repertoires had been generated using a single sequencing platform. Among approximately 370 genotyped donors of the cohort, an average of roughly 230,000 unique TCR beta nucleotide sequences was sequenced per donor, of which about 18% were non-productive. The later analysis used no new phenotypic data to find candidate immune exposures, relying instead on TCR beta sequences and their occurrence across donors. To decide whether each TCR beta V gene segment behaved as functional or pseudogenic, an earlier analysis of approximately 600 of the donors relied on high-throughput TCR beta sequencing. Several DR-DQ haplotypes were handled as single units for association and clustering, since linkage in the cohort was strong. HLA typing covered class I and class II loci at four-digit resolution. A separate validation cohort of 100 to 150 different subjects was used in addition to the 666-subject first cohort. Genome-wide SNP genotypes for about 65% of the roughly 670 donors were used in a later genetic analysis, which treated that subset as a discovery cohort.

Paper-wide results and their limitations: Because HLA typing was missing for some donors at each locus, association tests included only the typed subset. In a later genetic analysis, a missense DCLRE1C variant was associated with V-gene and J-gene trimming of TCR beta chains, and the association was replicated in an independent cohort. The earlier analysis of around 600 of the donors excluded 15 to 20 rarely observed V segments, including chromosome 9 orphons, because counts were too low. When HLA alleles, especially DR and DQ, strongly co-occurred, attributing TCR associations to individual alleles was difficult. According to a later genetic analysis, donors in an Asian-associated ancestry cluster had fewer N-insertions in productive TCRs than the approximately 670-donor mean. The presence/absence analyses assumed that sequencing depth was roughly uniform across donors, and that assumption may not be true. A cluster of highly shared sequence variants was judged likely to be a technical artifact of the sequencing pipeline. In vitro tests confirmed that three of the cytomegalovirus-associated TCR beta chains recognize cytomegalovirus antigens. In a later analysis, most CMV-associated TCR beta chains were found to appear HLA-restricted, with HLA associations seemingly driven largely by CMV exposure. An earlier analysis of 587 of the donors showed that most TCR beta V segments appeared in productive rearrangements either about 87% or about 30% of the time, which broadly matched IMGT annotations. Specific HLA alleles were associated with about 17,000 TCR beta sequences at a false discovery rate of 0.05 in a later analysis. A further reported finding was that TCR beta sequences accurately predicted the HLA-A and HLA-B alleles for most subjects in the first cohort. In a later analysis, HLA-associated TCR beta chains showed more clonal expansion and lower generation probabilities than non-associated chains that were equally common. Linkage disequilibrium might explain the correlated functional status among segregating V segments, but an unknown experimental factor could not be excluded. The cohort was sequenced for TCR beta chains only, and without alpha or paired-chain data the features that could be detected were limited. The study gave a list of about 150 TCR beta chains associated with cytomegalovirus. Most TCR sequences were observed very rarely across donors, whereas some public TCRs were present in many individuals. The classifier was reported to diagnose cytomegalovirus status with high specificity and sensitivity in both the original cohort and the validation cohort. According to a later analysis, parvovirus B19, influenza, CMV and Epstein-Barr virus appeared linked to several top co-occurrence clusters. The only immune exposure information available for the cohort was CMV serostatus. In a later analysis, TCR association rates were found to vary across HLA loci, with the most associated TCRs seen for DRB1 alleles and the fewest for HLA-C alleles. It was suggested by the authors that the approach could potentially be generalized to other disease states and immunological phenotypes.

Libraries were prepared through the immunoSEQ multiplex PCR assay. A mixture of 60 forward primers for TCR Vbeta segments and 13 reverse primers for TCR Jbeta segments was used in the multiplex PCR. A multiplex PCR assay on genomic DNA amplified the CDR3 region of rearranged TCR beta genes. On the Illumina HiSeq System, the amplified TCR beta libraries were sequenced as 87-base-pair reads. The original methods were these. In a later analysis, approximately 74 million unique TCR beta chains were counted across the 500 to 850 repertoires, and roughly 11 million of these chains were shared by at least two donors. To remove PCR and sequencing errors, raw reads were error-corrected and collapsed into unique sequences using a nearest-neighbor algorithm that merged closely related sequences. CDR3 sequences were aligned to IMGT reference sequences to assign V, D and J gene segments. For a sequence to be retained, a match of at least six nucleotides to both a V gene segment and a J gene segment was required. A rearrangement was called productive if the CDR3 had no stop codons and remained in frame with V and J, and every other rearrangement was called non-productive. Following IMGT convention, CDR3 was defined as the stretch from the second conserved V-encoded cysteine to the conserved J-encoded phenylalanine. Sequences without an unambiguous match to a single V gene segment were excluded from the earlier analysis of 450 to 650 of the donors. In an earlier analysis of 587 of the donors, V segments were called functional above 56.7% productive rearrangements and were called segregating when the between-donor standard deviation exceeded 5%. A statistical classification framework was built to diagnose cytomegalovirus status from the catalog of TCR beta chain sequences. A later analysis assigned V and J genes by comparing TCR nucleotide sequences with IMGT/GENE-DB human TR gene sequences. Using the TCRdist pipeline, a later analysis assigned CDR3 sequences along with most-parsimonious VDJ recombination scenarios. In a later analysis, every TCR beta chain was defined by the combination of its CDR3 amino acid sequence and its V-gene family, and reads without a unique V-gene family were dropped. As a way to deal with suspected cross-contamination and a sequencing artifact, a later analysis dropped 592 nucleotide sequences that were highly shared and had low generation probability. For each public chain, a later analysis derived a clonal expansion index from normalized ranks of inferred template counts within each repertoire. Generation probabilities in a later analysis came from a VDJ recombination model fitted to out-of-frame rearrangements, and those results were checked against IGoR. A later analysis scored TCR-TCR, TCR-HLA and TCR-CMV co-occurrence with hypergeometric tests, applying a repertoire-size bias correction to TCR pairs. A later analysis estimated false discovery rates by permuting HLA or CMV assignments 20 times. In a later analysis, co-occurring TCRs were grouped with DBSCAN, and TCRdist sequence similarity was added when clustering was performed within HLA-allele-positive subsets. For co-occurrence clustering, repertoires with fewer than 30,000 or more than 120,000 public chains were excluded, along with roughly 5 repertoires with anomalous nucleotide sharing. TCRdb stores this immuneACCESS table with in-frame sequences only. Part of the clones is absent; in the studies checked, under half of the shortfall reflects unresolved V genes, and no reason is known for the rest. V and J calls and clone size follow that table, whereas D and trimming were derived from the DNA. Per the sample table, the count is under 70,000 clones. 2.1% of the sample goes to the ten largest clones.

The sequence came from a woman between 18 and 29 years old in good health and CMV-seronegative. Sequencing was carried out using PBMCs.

The CDR3 protein sequence reads: CASSSTGRVDTQYF. The base sequence is TGCGCCAGCAGCTCCACAGGGAGGGTTGATACGCAGTATTTT. This receptor chain uses TRBV4-1 and TRBJ2-3, and TRBD2 may be the D gene, going by 7 matching bases. For CDR1 and CDR2, the germline V gene lists MGHRA and YSYEKL. Taken from cysteine to phenylalanine, the CDR3 has 14 residues. The only DNA kept is the CDR3, 42 bases in frame from the first base. The junction shows trimming of 5 bases on V and 6 bases on J, plus 15 bases between the germline ends.